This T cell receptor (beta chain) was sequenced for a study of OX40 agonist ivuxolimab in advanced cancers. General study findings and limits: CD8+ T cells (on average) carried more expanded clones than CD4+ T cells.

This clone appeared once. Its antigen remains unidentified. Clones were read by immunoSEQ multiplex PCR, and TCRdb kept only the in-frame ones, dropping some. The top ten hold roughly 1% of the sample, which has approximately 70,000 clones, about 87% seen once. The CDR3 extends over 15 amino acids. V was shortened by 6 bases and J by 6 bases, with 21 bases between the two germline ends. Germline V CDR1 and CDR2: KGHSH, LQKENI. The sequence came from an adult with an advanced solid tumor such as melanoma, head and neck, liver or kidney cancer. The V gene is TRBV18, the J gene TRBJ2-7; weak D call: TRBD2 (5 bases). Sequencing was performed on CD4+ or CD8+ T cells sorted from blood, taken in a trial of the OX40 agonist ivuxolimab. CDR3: CASSADSPGTGEQYF. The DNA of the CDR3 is TGTGCCAGCTCGGCGGACTCCCCAGGAACGGGCGAGCAGTACTTC.